This is a list of T cell receptor beta chains from one sample in a study of Ad26.COV2.S vaccination and SARS-CoV-2 variants. Some clones are missing from TCRdb's copy, which holds only in-frame ones; the method was immunoSEQ multiplex PCR. The sample yields hundreds of thousands of clones, over 75% seen once. The sequenced sample was peripheral blood, obtained in a trial of Ad26.COV2.S vaccine versus placebo. The receptors stem from a person between 18 and 65 years old who received the Ad26.COV2.S COVID-19 vaccine or a placebo. CDR3s include the opening cysteine and the closing phenylalanine or tryptophan. Each record gives: J gene, clone size, V gene, D gene, CDR3 protein, CDR3 DNA. D genes are given only for firm matches. Not all rows give a size; the values are once, few, many and, for expanded clones, a class.

J gene: TRBJ1-4; clone size: .; V gene: TRBV9; D gene: .; CDR3 protein: CASSPWGGSPNEKLFF; CDR3 DNA: TGTGCCAGCAGCCCATGGGGGGGCAGTCCTAATGAAAAACTGTTTTTT
J gene: TRBJ2-6; clone size: .; V gene: TRBV5-1; D gene: .; CDR3 protein: CASSRESPTSSGANVLTF; CDR3 DNA: TGCGCCAGCAGCCGGGAATCCCCGACATCGTCTGGGGCCAACGTCCTGACTTTC
J gene: TRBJ1-3; clone size: .; V gene: TRBV12-3/TRBV12-4; D gene: .; CDR3 protein: CASSLFGGNTIYF; CDR3 DNA: TGTGCCAGCAGTTTATTTGGTGGAAACACCATATATTTT
J gene: TRBJ1-1; clone size: .; V gene: TRBV6-8; D gene: .; CDR3 protein: CASWVGPLEAFF; CDR3 DNA: TGTGCCAGCTGGGTGGGGCCTTTGGAAGCTTTCTTT
J gene: TRBJ2-7; clone size: .; V gene: TRBV3-1/TRBV3-2; D gene: .; CDR3 protein: CASSQDYNDYEQYF; CDR3 DNA: TGTGCCAGCAGCCAAGACTACAACGACTACGAGCAGTACTTC
J gene: TRBJ1-1; clone size: few; V gene: TRBV7-9; D gene: .; CDR3 protein: CASSLNSENTEAFF; CDR3 DNA: TGTGCCAGCAGCTTAAACAGCGAAAACACTGAAGCTTTCTTT
J gene: TRBJ2-7; clone size: .; V gene: TRBV10-1; D gene: .; CDR3 protein: CASSVGDEQYF; CDR3 DNA: TGCGCCAGCAGTGTTGGGGACGAGCAGTACTTC
J gene: TRBJ2-3; clone size: .; V gene: TRBV6-5; D gene: .; CDR3 protein: CASSRDRTDTQYF; CDR3 DNA: TGTGCCAGCAGCCGCGACCGCACAGATACGCAGTATTTT
J gene: TRBJ1-2; clone size: .; V gene: TRBV6-6; D gene: .; CDR3 protein: CASSYDNLYGYTF; CDR3 DNA: TGTGCCAGCAGTTACGATAACCTCTATGGCTACACCTTC
J gene: TRBJ2-7; clone size: .; V gene: TRBV5-1; D gene: .; CDR3 protein: CASSFREGSYEQYF; CDR3 DNA: TGCGCCAGCAGCTTCAGAGAGGGCTCCTACGAGCAGTACTTC
J gene: TRBJ1-1; clone size: .; V gene: TRBV19; D gene: .; CDR3 protein: CASQTDRANTEAFF; CDR3 DNA: TGTGCCAGCCAGACCGACAGAGCGAACACTGAAGCTTTCTTT
J gene: TRBJ1-1; clone size: few; V gene: TRBV3-1/TRBV3-2; D gene: .; CDR3 protein: CASKDWVRDEAFF; CDR3 DNA: TGTGCCAGTAAGGACTGGGTACGAGATGAAGCTTTCTTT
J gene: TRBJ1-2; clone size: .; V gene: TRBV7-8; D gene: TRBD1; CDR3 protein: CASGGFKGQGNYGYTF; CDR3 DNA: TGTGCCAGCGGGGGGTTTAAGGGACAGGGAAACTATGGCTACACCTTC
J gene: TRBJ2-1; clone size: .; V gene: TRBV4-2; D gene: TRBD2; CDR3 protein: CASSHGQGLAKGNEQFF; CDR3 DNA: TGTGCCAGCAGCCACGGACAAGGACTAGCGAAGGGTAATGAGCAGTTCTTC
J gene: TRBJ2-5; clone size: .; V gene: TRBV7-2; D gene: TRBD2; CDR3 protein: CASSLMGTSGGAETQYF; CDR3 DNA: TGTGCCAGCAGCTTAATGGGGACTAGCGGGGGGGCGGAGACCCAGTACTTC
J gene: TRBJ1-5; clone size: once; V gene: TRBV6-5; D gene: TRBD1; CDR3 protein: CASSSGQVGNQPQHF; CDR3 DNA: TGTGCCAGCAGCTCCGGACAGGTTGGCAATCAGCCCCAGCATTTT
J gene: TRBJ1-4; clone size: .; V gene: TRBV12-3/TRBV12-4; D gene: .; CDR3 protein: CASRLGQEEKLFF; CDR3 DNA: TGTGCCAGCAGGCTCGGGCAAGAAGAAAAACTGTTTTTT
J gene: TRBJ2-7; clone size: .; V gene: TRBV7-3; D gene: .; CDR3 protein: CASSLDGQTYEQYF; CDR3 DNA: TGTGCCAGCAGCTTGGACGGGCAAACCTACGAGCAGTACTTC
J gene: TRBJ1-1; clone size: .; V gene: TRBV19; D gene: .; CDR3 protein: CASSIGSRGSTEAFF; CDR3 DNA: TGTGCCAGTAGTATAGGTTCCAGGGGAAGCACTGAAGCTTTCTTT
J gene: TRBJ2-2; clone size: .; V gene: TRBV2; D gene: TRBD2; CDR3 protein: CASRRSGSSPGELFF; CDR3 DNA: TGTGCCAGCAGGCGTAGCGGGAGTAGCCCCGGGGAGCTGTTTTTT
J gene: TRBJ2-3; clone size: once; V gene: TRBV6-1; D gene: .; CDR3 protein: CASSERAWGDTQYF; CDR3 DNA: TGTGCCAGCAGTGAACGAGCTTGGGGAGATACGCAGTATTTT
J gene: TRBJ2-5; clone size: .; V gene: TRBV5-1; D gene: TRBD1; CDR3 protein: CASSWRGQEETQYF; CDR3 DNA: TGCGCCAGCAGCTGGCGGGGACAGGAAGAGACCCAGTACTTC
J gene: TRBJ1-3; clone size: .; V gene: TRBV28; D gene: .; CDR3 protein: CASSSIRRGSSGNTIYF; CDR3 DNA: TGTGCCAGCAGTTCCATCCGCAGGGGCTCCTCTGGAAACACCATATATTTT
J gene: TRBJ1-2; clone size: .; V gene: TRBV19; D gene: .; CDR3 protein: CASRGETAQANYGYTF; CDR3 DNA: TGTGCCAGTCGGGGGGAAACAGCCCAAGCTAACTATGGCTACACCTTC
J gene: TRBJ2-1; clone size: .; V gene: TRBV11-1; D gene: TRBD2; CDR3 protein: CASRGLAGAGNEQFF; CDR3 DNA: TGTGCCAGCAGGGGACTAGCGGGAGCGGGTAATGAGCAGTTCTTC
J gene: TRBJ2-7; clone size: .; V gene: TRBV6-2/TRBV6-3; D gene: TRBD2; CDR3 protein: CASSSIAGGLPYEQYF; CDR3 DNA: TGTGCCAGCAGTTCTATAGCGGGAGGCCTCCCCTACGAGCAGTACTTC
J gene: TRBJ1-6; clone size: .; V gene: TRBV6-1; D gene: TRBD1; CDR3 protein: CASSEGQYNSPLHF; CDR3 DNA: TGTGCCAGCAGTGAGGGACAGTATAATTCACCCCTCCACTTT
J gene: TRBJ1-2; clone size: .; V gene: TRBV5-1; D gene: .; CDR3 protein: CASSLASGSRDGYTF; CDR3 DNA: TGCGCCAGCAGCTTGGCAAGTGGGTCCCGGGATGGCTACACCTTC
J gene: TRBJ2-3; clone size: .; V gene: TRBV28; D gene: .; CDR3 protein: CASNPPGDSSTDTQYF; CDR3 DNA: TGTGCCAGCAACCCCCCAGGGGATTCTAGCACAGATACGCAGTATTTT
J gene: TRBJ2-3; clone size: .; V gene: TRBV3-1/TRBV3-2; D gene: .; CDR3 protein: CASSPQLGEGDTQYF; CDR3 DNA: TGTGCCAGCAGCCCCCAGCTAGGAGAAGGAGATACGCAGTATTTT